Described below is a single T cell receptor (beta chain) sequence and its context. The antigen it binds to is not known. Per-base qualities were not stored, and no clone one base away is much larger. The cohort was made up of under 800 healthy bone marrow donors. At the time of sampling, all cohort members were nominally healthy, though unrecorded immune exposures were likely present. The donor was CMV seronegative and belonged to the group of approximately 320 seronegative cohort members. Each donor provided a peripheral blood sample, and peripheral blood mononuclear cells were used for TCR beta sequencing. The Qiagen DNeasy Blood Extraction Kit was used to extract genomic DNA from the blood cell samples. This specimen comes from a study of cytomegalovirus exposure and HLA in healthy donors (dated by TCRdb to 2017 to 2019). About the full investigation: According to an earlier analysis of around 600 of the donors, about 179 million T cells yielded 90 million to 130 million unique TCR beta sequences and approximately 280 Gb of sequence data. Several DR-DQ haplotypes were treated as single units for association and clustering because of strong linkage in the cohort. HLA typing covered class I and class II loci at four-digit resolution. An earlier analysis of a few hundred of the donors applied high-throughput TCR beta sequencing to assess whether each TCR beta V gene segment acted as functional or pseudogenic. A later analysis re-analyzed previously published TCR beta repertoires from 666 donors and added high-resolution HLA genotyping to study TCR occurrence patterns. The study was designed to test whether signatures of past pathogen exposure could be identified by cataloging public T cell receptors. Among a few hundred genotyped donors of the cohort, an average of around 240,000 unique TCR beta nucleotide sequences were sequenced per donor, around 20% of them non-productive. Typing coverage varied by locus: roughly 629-630 donors for A, B, C, DRB1 and DQB1; approximately 520 for DQA1; more than 600 for DPA1; approximately 470 for DPB1. Every repertoire in the discovery cohort had been generated on one and the same sequencing platform. Donor age, sex, ethnicity and CMV serostatus were collected together with the repertoire data. A later genetic analysis took genome-wide SNP genotypes for about three fifths of the roughly 700 donors and used that subset as a discovery cohort. The study profiled the T cell repertoires of approximately 700 subjects by immunosequencing and related them to cytomegalovirus serostatus. An early release covering some 640 HLA-typed donors comprised about 300 gigabases of sequencing data and 65 million to 100 million unique TCR sequences. Among the approximately 400 genotyped donors, 81% belonged to the genetic ancestry cluster associated with self-reported Caucasian donors. Besides the first cohort of hundreds of subjects, a separate validation cohort made up of 90 to 150 different subjects was used. In the later analysis, no new phenotypic data were used to find candidate immune exposures; instead, reliance was placed on TCR beta sequences and their occurrence across donors. The study combined high-throughput TCR immunosequencing, statistical association of individual TCRs with disease status, and machine learning to predict cytomegalovirus infection status.

Overall study results and their limits: According to a later genetic analysis, donors in an Asian-associated ancestry cluster had fewer N-insertions in productive TCRs than the approximately 670-donor mean. The study listed 150 to 200 TCR beta chains as associated with cytomegalovirus. According to the authors, the approach could potentially be generalized to other disease states and immunological phenotypes. Across donors, most TCR sequences were observed very rarely, whereas some public TCRs were present in many individuals. In this cohort, only TCR beta chains were sequenced, and detectable features were limited by the absence of alpha or paired-chain data. In vitro tests confirmed that a few of the cytomegalovirus-associated TCR beta chains recognize cytomegalovirus antigens. An association between a missense DCLRE1C variant and V-gene and J-gene trimming of TCR beta chains was found in a later genetic analysis and replicated in an independent cohort. Linkage disequilibrium might explain the correlated functional status among segregating V segments, but an unknown experimental factor could not be ruled out. Because counts were too low, roughly 17 rarely observed V segments, including chromosome 9 orphons, were left out of the earlier analysis of about 500 of the donors. A group of highly shared sequence variants was considered likely to be a technical artifact of the sequencing pipeline. A further reported finding was that TCR beta sequences accurately predicted the HLA-A and HLA-B alleles for most subjects in the first cohort. Because the 87-base-pair reads could not distinguish some IMGT-functional V segments, including TRBV6-2 and TRBV6-3, those segments were excluded. Because HLA typing was missing for some donors at each locus, association tests included only the typed subset. Roughly uniform sequencing depth across donors was assumed in presence/absence analyses, although this assumption may not hold. According to a later analysis, parvovirus B19, influenza, CMV and Epstein-Barr virus appeared linked to several top co-occurrence clusters. Compared with equally common non-associated chains, HLA-associated TCR beta chains in a later analysis were more clonally expanded and had lower generation probabilities. When HLA alleles, especially DR and DQ, strongly co-occurred, TCR associations were difficult to assign to individual alleles. The only immune exposure information available for the cohort was CMV serostatus. A later analysis found that most CMV-associated TCR beta chains appeared HLA-restricted, with HLA associations seemingly driven largely by CMV exposure. The classifier was reported to diagnose cytomegalovirus status with high specificity and sensitivity in both the original cohort and the validation cohort. According to a later analysis, TCR association rates differed among HLA loci, with DRB1 alleles showing the most associated TCRs and HLA-C alleles showing the fewest. An earlier analysis of approximately 600 of the donors showed that most TCR beta V segments appeared in productive rearrangements either about 87% or about 30% of the time, which broadly matched IMGT annotations. At a false discovery rate of 0.05, a later analysis linked around 15,000 TCR beta sequences to specific HLA alleles.

The germline V end is reduced by 5 bases and the J end by 3 bases; junction bases left unmatched: 5. CDR1 SGHAT and CDR2 FQNNGV are derived from the germline V gene. Measured from the cysteine to the phenylalanine, the CDR3 is 14 residues long. The entry retains the CDR3 DNA only, 42 bases that are in frame from base 1. The library was produced with the immunoSEQ multiplex PCR assay. For the multiplex PCR, a mixture combining 60 forward primers for TCR Vbeta segments and 13 reverse primers for TCR Jbeta segments was used. The CDR3 region of rearranged TCR beta genes was amplified from genomic DNA by a multiplex PCR assay. On the Illumina HiSeq System, the amplified TCR beta libraries were sequenced as 87-base-pair reads. On the authors' methods: A later analysis counted about 82 million unique TCR beta chains across the 700 or so repertoires, and 10 million to 12 million of these chains were shared by at least two donors. A nearest-neighbor algorithm error-corrected the raw reads and collapsed the reads into unique sequences, merging closely related sequences to remove PCR and sequencing errors. CDR3 sequences were aligned to IMGT reference sequences to assign V, D and J gene segments. For a sequence to be retained, a match of at least six nucleotides was required to both a V gene segment and a J gene segment. A rearrangement was called productive if the CDR3 had no stop codons and remained in frame with V and J, and every other rearrangement was called non-productive. Following IMGT convention, CDR3 was defined as the stretch from the second conserved V-encoded cysteine up to the conserved J-encoded phenylalanine. In an earlier analysis of more than 550 of the donors, sequences lacking an unambiguous match to a single V gene segment were excluded. An earlier analysis of several hundred of the donors called V segments functional above 56.7% productive rearrangements and segregating when the between-donor standard deviation exceeded 5%. A statistical classification framework was built for diagnosing cytomegalovirus status from the catalog of TCR beta chain sequences. V and J gene assignment, in a later analysis, came from comparing TCR nucleotide sequences with IMGT/GENE-DB human TR gene sequences. A later analysis assigned CDR3 sequences and most-parsimonious VDJ recombination scenarios with the TCRdist pipeline. In a later analysis, every TCR beta chain was defined by the combination of its CDR3 amino acid sequence and its V-gene family, and reads without a unique V-gene family were dropped. As a way to deal with suspected cross-contamination and a sequencing artifact, a later analysis dropped roughly 620 nucleotide sequences that were highly shared and had low generation probability. In a later analysis, a clonal expansion index was calculated for each public chain from normalized within-repertoire ranks of inferred template counts. In a later analysis, generation probabilities were computed using a VDJ recombination model fitted to out-of-frame rearrangements, and the results were checked against IGoR. A later analysis scored TCR-TCR, TCR-HLA and TCR-CMV co-occurrence with hypergeometric tests, applying a repertoire-size bias correction to TCR pairs. To estimate false discovery rates, a later analysis permuted the HLA or CMV assignments 20 times. In a later analysis, co-occurring TCRs were grouped with DBSCAN, and TCRdist sequence similarity was added when clustering was performed within HLA-allele-positive subsets. Co-occurrence clustering excluded repertoires with fewer than 30,000 or more than 120,000 public chains, plus five with anomalous nucleotide sharing. This is the immuneACCESS table as TCRdb keeps it, with only in-frame sequences that have V and J called. A part of the clones is gone; compared with another copy, unresolved V genes explain less than half, and the rest is unexplained. The V and J calls and the clone size are those of that table, but D and trimming were determined from the DNA. The sample table lists around 140,000 clones, about three quarters of them with a count of one. The ten largest clones add up to under 2% of the sample.

The sequence derives from a female donor in good health and CMV-seronegative. The sequenced sample was PBMCs. This receptor chain uses TRBV11-2 and TRBJ2-7; 9 bases in between match TRBD1. The DNA is TGTGCCAGCAGCCTACCGGGACAGGGCTACGAGCAGTACTTC. Its protein reads: CASSLPGQGYEQYF.